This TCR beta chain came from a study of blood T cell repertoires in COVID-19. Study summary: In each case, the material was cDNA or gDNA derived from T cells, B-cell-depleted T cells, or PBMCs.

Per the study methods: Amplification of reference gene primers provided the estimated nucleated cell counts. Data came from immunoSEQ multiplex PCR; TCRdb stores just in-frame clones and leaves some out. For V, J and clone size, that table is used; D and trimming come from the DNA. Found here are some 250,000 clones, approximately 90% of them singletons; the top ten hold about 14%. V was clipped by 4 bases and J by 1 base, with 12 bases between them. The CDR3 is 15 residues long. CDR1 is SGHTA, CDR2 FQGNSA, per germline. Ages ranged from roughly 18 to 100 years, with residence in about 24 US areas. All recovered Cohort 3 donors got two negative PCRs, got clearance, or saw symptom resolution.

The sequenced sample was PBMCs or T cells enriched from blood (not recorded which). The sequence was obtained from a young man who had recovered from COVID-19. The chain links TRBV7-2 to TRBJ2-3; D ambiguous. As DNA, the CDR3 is TGTGCCAGCAGCTCCCGGGTCTCCCGCACAGATACGCAGTATTTT. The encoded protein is CASSSRVSRTDTQYF.